This T cell receptor beta chain was obtained from a study of shared clonotypes between healthy human individuals. Study findings and constraints: On the whole, naive subsets had larger estimated richness than memory subsets had. Several donors showed sharing of about 4.7% of naive CD4 clonotypes.

To note about this clone: Antigen specificity is unknown.

Generated by immunoSEQ multiplex PCR, the TCRdb table keeps only in-frame clones and is missing some. The sample includes a few million clones, over 90% of them seen just once. In germline, CDR1 is SGHRS, CDR2 YFSETQ. V dropped 0 bases and J dropped 5 bases, with 14 bases sitting between them. CDR3 size: 15 residues. Sequencing was performed on naive CD4+ T cells from PBMCs. Subset noted: CD45RA+ positively selected. The chain employs TRBV5-1 and TRBJ1-1; possibly TRBD1 for D (5 bases). The clonotype comes from a man between 18 and 35 years old in good health. Some clones in this sample may be carry-over from other donors' samples. This chain's CDR3 is CASSLEGRVHTEAFF. The CDR3 coding sequence is TGCGCCAGCAGCTTGGAAGGCAGGGTTCATACTGAAGCTTTCTTT.